Each of the 8 T cell receptor beta chains below was sequenced from the same sample in a study of identical twins. Using its own MiXCR run on the 5' RACE reads, TCRdb lists one record per CDR3 protein. The data contain some 500,000 distinct CDR3 sequences, about 14% of them singletons. These data also formed part of another study, on yellow fever vaccine responses in identical twins.

The sample comprised CD4+ T cells sorted from blood. These receptors all come from a woman aged 18-29 years in good health.

This clonotype was detected a few times. The chain links TRBV11-3 to TRBJ2-1; 9 bases map to TRBD2. V gave up 5 bases and J gave up 0 bases; unmatched junction bases: 8. Germline assignment: CDR1 SGHNT and CDR2 YENEEA. CDR3 size: 17 residues. DNA of the CDR3: TGTGCCAGCAGCCCGGGGTTAGCGGGGGTCTCCTACAATGAGCAGTTCTTC. Amino acids: CASSPGLAGVSYNEQFF.

V and J are TRBV28 and TRBJ2-3, with D possibly being TRBD1 (6 bases). This CDR3 region has 15 residues. V lost 5 bases and J lost 0, with 12 bases in between. Germline CDR1 and CDR2: MDHEN and SYDVKM. The CDR3 coding sequence is TGTGCCAGCAGTCCTATGGACAGTAGCACAGATACGCAGTATTTT. It translates to CASSPMDSSTDTQYF.

A few counts support this clonotype. This sequence joins TRBV4-3 and TRBJ2-6; 10 bases map to TRBD2. Germline V gives CDR1 LGHNA, CDR2 YSLEER. V was clipped by 3 bases and J by 0 bases; unmatched bases: 8. This CDR3 comprises 19 residues. This CDR3 is CASSHGGTSAGSGANVLTF. The CDR3 DNA reads TGCGCCAGCAGCCATGGGGGGACTAGCGCCGGCTCTGGGGCCAACGTCCTGACTTTC.

This chain joins TRBV18 and TRBJ1-6; tentative D call: TRBD1 (5 bases). V lost 2 bases to trimming and J lost 8 bases, with 10 bases between them. Germline CDR1 KGHSH, CDR2 LQKENI. The CDR3 consists of 14 residues. The CDR3 loop is CASSPAGSDSPLHF. The CDR3 DNA reads TGTGCCAGCTCACCAGCAGGGAGTGATTCACCCCTCCACTTT. The variable domain in full, completed from reference TRBV18 and TRBJ1-6, reads NAGVMQNPRHLVRRRGQEARLRCSPMKGHSHVYWYRQLPEEGLKFMVYLQKENIIDESGMPKERFSAEFPKEGPSILRIQQVVRGDSAAYFCASSPAGSDSPLHFGNGTRLTVT.

There are a few counts of this clonotype. V and J are TRBV18 and TRBJ2-1; 9 nucleotides match TRBD2. Unmatched junction bases numbered 7, after V lost 0 bases and J lost 10 bases. Germline CDR1 and CDR2: KGHSH and LQKENI. The CDR3 extends over 15 amino acids. The CDR3 here is CASSPPAGGPREQFF. The DNA of the CDR3 is TGTGCCAGCTCACCACCGGCGGGAGGGCCACGGGAGCAGTTCTTC.

This clonotype has a handful of counts. This chain links TRBV29-1 with TRBJ2-3; D is perhaps TRBD2 (5 bases). The CDR3 totals 12 residues. Germline V lookup: CDR1 SQVTM, CDR2 ANQGSEA. V shed 4 bases and J shed 0 bases, with 5 bases lying between them. CDR3 coding DNA: TGCAGCGTTGGGACTAGCACAGATACGCAGTATTTT. It codes for CSVGTSTDTQYF.

This rearrangement joins TRBV7-2 to TRBJ2-5; D remains unclear. Trimming took 9 bases from V and 5 from J, leaving 7 bases between them. This CDR3 spans 10 amino acids. Germline assignment: CDR1 SGHTA and CDR2 FQGNSA. CDR3 amino acids: CARLFETQYF. The CDR3 DNA follows: TGTGCCAGGCTCTTCGAGACCCAGTACTTC. The whole variable domain, filled in from reference TRBV7-2 and TRBJ2-5, reads GAGVSQSPSNKVTEKGKDVELRCDPISGHTALYWYRQSLGQGLEFLIYFQGNSAPDKSGLPSDRFSAERTGGSVSTLTIQRTQQEDSAVYLCARLFETQYFGPGTRLLVL.

This clonotype showed up many times. The chain couples TRBV7-9 to TRBJ2-5, with D hard to call. Trimming cost V 0 bases and J 5 bases, with 10 bases left between them. This CDR3 is built from 14 residues. Germline CDR1 SEHNR, CDR2 FQNEAQ (reference sequence). The CDR3 loop is CASSLARSRETQYF. CDR3 nucleotide sequence: TGTGCCAGCAGCTTAGCGAGATCGCGGGAGACCCAGTACTTC.